Included here is one T cell receptor (beta chain) sequence, with context. TCRdb keeps only in-frame clones here, not all; method: immunoSEQ multiplex PCR. The sample records approximately 91,000 clones, around 86% being singletons. This sample was taken from a study of OX40 agonist ivuxolimab in advanced cancers. Germline V gives CDR1 MNHEY, CDR2 SMNVEV (reference sequence). Trimming left V 7 bases short and J 0 bases short, with 25 bases between. The CDR3 is 19 residues long. The gene calls are TRBV27 and TRBJ2-4; tentatively, D is TRBD2 (6 bases). This receptor was obtained from an adult with an advanced solid tumor such as melanoma, head and neck, liver or kidney cancer. The material sequenced was CD4+ or CD8+ T cells sorted from blood, taken in a trial of the OX40 agonist ivuxolimab. The CDR3 coding sequence is TGTGCCAGCATGGCGTTCTTAGGGGACTCACGCCTAGCCAAAAACATTCAGTACTTC. It is translated as CASMAFLGDSRLAKNIQYF.